This TCR beta chain emerged from a study of identical twins. TCRdb called the 5' RACE reads again in MiXCR, with one record for every CDR3 protein. The data contain 250,000 or so distinct CDR3 sequences, approximately 7% of them singletons. The CDR3 has 14 residues. Germline V gene sequence: CDR1 MRHNA, CDR2 SNTAGT. The V end was cut by 5 bases, the J end by 1 base, with 8 bases between. This clonotype was observed at least ten times. These data were likewise used in another study, on yellow fever vaccine responses in identical twins.

Specimen: memory (CD45RO+) T cells sorted from blood. The V and J genes are TRBV6-4 and TRBJ2-2; maybe TRBD2 (5 bases). The clonotype was recovered from a woman aged 18-35 years in good health. The chain's CDR3 is CASSLGLNTGELFF. DNA of the CDR3: TGTGCCAGCAGTCTTGGACTGAACACCGGGGAGCTGTTTTTT.